This T cell receptor beta chain was sequenced in a study of blood T cell repertoires in COVID-19 (dated by TCRdb to about 2020). Regarding the complete study: Samples covering the acute and convalescent phases of COVID-19 were provided by collaborators in the United States, Italy and Spain. The prospective study material was composed of cDNA or gDNA derived from T cells, B-cell-depleted T cells, or PBMCs. Deeply sampled blood TCRbeta repertoires from subjects exposed to, actively infected with, or recovered from COVID-19 were included in the dataset. A de-identified subject ID, COVID-19 status, age in years and sex were almost always included in the sample metadata. The samples were drawn from the first 160 participants of the ongoing ImmuneRACE study and from roughly 1,300 subjects provided by 6 global collaborators. The repertoires were made available in a free public database intended to serve as a resource for research on the immune response to SARS-CoV-2. Where HLA class I and class II types were available, the types were taken from metadata supplied by the sample provider, not from assay-based typing.

Study-wide conclusions, independent of this receptor: How much clinical and demographic metadata was included differed by source and by participant, and the metadata was provided uncurated.

A note on this clone: Which antigen it targets is not known. Per-nucleotide qualities are absent, and no much larger clonotype sits a single base away.

A second Seattle source provided samples from volunteer blood donors who had recovered from COVID-19. Each collaborating institution followed its own protocols to collect whole blood in K2EDTA tubes. For TCRbeta analysis, collaborators shipped samples in one of three forms: frozen whole blood, isolated PBMCs, or DNA extracted from either of those sample types. CDR1 and CDR2 are drawn from the germline V gene: SGHDT, YYEEEE. Clipping removes 4 bases from V and 11 bases from J, with 9 as the unmatched junction base count. From cysteine to phenylalanine, the CDR3 is 13 amino acids long. Just CDR3 DNA is preserved here, 39 bases in frame from base 1. The immunoSEQ Assay, a bias-controlled multiplex PCR, was used to amplify TCRbeta CDR3 regions from genomic DNA. The paper's processing steps were these. Within the assay, amplification of reference gene primers was used to estimate how many nucleated cells each sample contained. To quantify the absolute abundance of each unique TCRbeta CDR3 rearrangement, sequence reads were collapsed and filtered. Productive Simpson clonality was computed per sample as the square root of Simpson's diversity index over productive rearrangements. TCRdb stores this immuneACCESS table with in-frame sequences only. Part of the clones is absent; in the studies checked, under half of the shortfall reflects unresolved V genes, and no reason is known for the rest. The D gene and trimming were derived from the DNA, and the V and J assignments and clone size from that table. This sample is represented by some 130,000 clones; 70% to 90% of them were singletons. Of the sample, approximately 16% falls within the top ten clones.

This TCR derives from a woman between 45 and 65 years old who had recovered from COVID-19. Sample: peripheral blood. The chain links TRBV5-6 with TRBJ2-7, with 10 bases matching TRBD1. The encoded CDR3 is CASSIRDRGWEYF. The sequenced DNA is TGTGCCAGCAGCATCCGGGACAGGGGTTGGGAGTACTTC. The variable domain in full, with residues beyond the CDR3 obtained from the reference TRBV5-6 and TRBJ2-7 genes, is DAGVTQSPTHLIKTRGQQVTLRCSPKSGHDTVSWYQQALGQGPQFIFQYYEEEERQRGNFPDRFSGHQFPNYSSELNVNALLLGDSALYLCASSIRDRGWEYFGPGTRLTVT.